This is a list of T cell receptor beta chains from one sample in a study of neoadjuvant anti-PD-1 for oral cavity cancer. Data came from immunoSEQ multiplex PCR; TCRdb stores just in-frame clones and leaves some out. The data contain roughly 67,000 clones, around 83% of them seen just once; the ten biggest clones take up 3.4%. This specimen consisted of PBMCs, obtained before nivolumab (anti-PD-1) treatment. These receptors were collected from a person aged 40 to 85 with oral cavity squamous cell carcinoma. CDR3s include the opening cysteine and the closing phenylalanine or tryptophan. A D gene is named only where the DNA matches it firmly.

V	D	J	CDR3	DNA
TRBV27	-	TRBJ2-2	CASSPAWSGELFF	TGTGCCAGCAGTCCGGCCTGGAGCGGGGAGCTGTTTTTT
TRBV9	-	TRBJ1-4	CASSVGRGREKLFF	TGTGCCAGCAGCGTGGGCAGGGGTCGGGAAAAACTGTTTTTT
TRBV5-1	TRBD1	TRBJ2-7	CASSSQGAATYEQYF	TGCGCCAGCAGCTCACAGGGGGCCGCGACCTACGAGCAGTACTTC
TRBV4-1	TRBD1	TRBJ1-2	CASSHFFTGGGRGYTF	TGCGCCAGCAGCCACTTCTTTACAGGGGGAGGTAGGGGCTACACCTTC
TRBV7-9	TRBD1	TRBJ1-3	CASSYSPGTGTSTIYF	TGTGCCAGCAGCTATAGCCCCGGGACAGGGACCAGCACCATATATTTT
TRBV15	TRBD2	TRBJ2-5	CATSTAGLAGITQYF	TGTGCCACCAGCACGGCGGGACTAGCGGGGATAACCCAGTACTTC
TRBV7-2	TRBD1	TRBJ1-2	CASSRRDRATGYTF	TGTGCCAGCAGCCGCAGGGACAGGGCTACCGGCTACACCTTC
TRBV2	TRBD1	TRBJ2-1	CASSEQGALNEQFF	TGTGCCAGCAGTGAACAGGGGGCCCTCAATGAGCAGTTCTTC
TRBV4-2	TRBD1	TRBJ1-1	CASSQARDRGNTEAFF	TGTGCCAGCAGCCAAGCCCGGGACAGGGGAAACACTGAAGCTTTCTTT
TRBV6-5	-	TRBJ1-1	CASSYSRSGDTEAFF	TGTGCCAGCAGTTACTCCCGGTCGGGGGACACTGAAGCTTTCTTT
TRBV7-9	TRBD1	TRBJ1-5	CASSLAGQGNQPQHF	TGTGCCAGCAGCTTAGCGGGACAGGGCAATCAGCCCCAGCATTTT
TRBV4-2	TRBD2	TRBJ2-3	CASSQDGGRGDTQYF	TGTGCCAGCAGCCAAGATGGCGGGAGGGGAGATACGCAGTATTTT
TRBV10-3	-	TRBJ2-5	CAISESIGVAQETQYF	TGTGCCATCAGTGAGTCGATTGGGGTGGCCCAAGAGACCCAGTACTTC
TRBV5-1	TRBD2	TRBJ2-1	CASSTLAGGPVNEQFF	TGCGCCAGCAGTACGTTAGCGGGGGGGCCGGTAAATGAGCAGTTCTTC
TRBV19	-	TRBJ1-5	CASSILLTDFSNQPQHF	TGTGCCAGTAGTATCTTATTGACAGACTTTAGCAATCAGCCCCAGCATTTT
TRBV2	TRBD2	TRBJ2-3	CAREERERLGDTQYF	TGTGCCAGAGAGGAGCGGGAGAGGTTAGGGGATACGCAGTATTTT
TRBV4-2	TRBD1	TRBJ1-5	CASSQDLVTGAYQPQHF	TGTGCCAGCAGCCAAGATCTGGTAACAGGGGCCTATCAGCCCCAGCATTTT
TRBV25-1	TRBD1	TRBJ1-2	CASSRPGTGMVDGYTF	TGTGCCAGCAGTAGGCCCGGGACAGGGATGGTGGATGGCTACACCTTC
TRBV7-8	-	TRBJ2-5	CASSAIPQAETQYF	TGTGCCAGCAGCGCGATCCCCCAGGCGGAGACCCAGTACTTC
TRBV11-2	TRBD2	TRBJ2-2	CASRQLGGLAGNTGELFF	TGTGCCAGCAGACAATTAGGCGGACTAGCGGGGAACACCGGGGAGCTGTTTTTT